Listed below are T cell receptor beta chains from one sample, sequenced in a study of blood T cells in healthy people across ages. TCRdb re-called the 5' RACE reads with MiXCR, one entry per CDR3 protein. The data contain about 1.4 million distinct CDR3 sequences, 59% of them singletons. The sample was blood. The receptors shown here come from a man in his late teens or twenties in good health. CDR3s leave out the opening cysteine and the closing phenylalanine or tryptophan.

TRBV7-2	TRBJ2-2	ASSFDFTGGTGELF
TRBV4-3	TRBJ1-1	ASSQVVGMNTEAF
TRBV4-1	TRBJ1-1	ASSQHSKNTEAF
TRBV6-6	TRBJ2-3	ASSYILSTDTQY
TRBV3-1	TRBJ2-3	ASSPHPFGADTQY
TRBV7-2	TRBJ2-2	ASSPHWSKDHTGELF
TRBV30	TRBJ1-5	AWKGTGGYQPQH
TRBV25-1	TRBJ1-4	ASSEGQGLYEKLF
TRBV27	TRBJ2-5	ASRPIRDRVVSY
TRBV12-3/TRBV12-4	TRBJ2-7	ASSFGRGRYEQY
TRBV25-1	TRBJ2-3	ASSELTSGVNTDTQY
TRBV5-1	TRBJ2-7	ASSPSSSYEQY
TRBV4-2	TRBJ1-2	ASSQATDSVEANYGYT
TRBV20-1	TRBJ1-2	SAGRRNDGYT
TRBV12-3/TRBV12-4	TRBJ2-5	ASTLTGIQETQY
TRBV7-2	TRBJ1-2	ASSYRDSLYGYT
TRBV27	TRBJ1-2	ASSVSSGAYGYT
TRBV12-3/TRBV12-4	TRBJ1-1	ASTPQRWTAEAF
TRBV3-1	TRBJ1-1	ASSQGRTGAF
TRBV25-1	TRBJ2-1	ASSEVEDKLVQF
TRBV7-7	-	ASSLALAGGENEQF
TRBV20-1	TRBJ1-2	SSGALNYGYT
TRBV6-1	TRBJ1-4	ASSEEAVGEKLF
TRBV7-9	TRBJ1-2	ASSFGQGGGGYT
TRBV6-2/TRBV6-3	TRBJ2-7	ASRRTTGDSYEQY
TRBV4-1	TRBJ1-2	ASSQASSDYGYT
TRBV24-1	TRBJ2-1	ATSVRSTGIFYNEQF